Sequencing of this T cell receptor (beta chain) was carried out in a study of blood T cell repertoires in COVID-19. Participants' own reports of clinical history determined their cohort assignment. The study counted Cohort 3 donors as recovered given two negative PCRs, clearance, or symptom resolution. TCRdb's copy holds only in-frame clones and misses some; the assay was immunoSEQ multiplex PCR. The table includes some 420,000 clones, roughly nine tenths detected once. Germline V gives CDR1 SGDLS, CDR2 YYNGEE. Germline trimming cut 0 bases from V and 2 bases from J; bases unmatched to any gene: 4. The CDR3 totals 16 residues.

Source material: PBMCs or T cells enriched from blood (not recorded which). This TCR came from a young man who had recovered from COVID-19. The V call is TRBV9, the J call TRBJ1-3; 8 bases are shared with TRBD1. The CDR3 sequence is CASSVEDRVAGNTIYF. The CDR3, as DNA: TGTGCCAGCAGCGTAGAGGACAGGGTCGCTGGAAACACCATATATTTT. The full variable domain, its missing parts supplied by reference TRBV9 and TRBJ1-3, is DSGVTQTPKHLITATGQRVTLRCSPRSGDLSVYWYQQSLDQGLQFLIQYYNGEERAKGNILERFSAQQFPDLHSELNLSSLELGDSALYFCASSVEDRVAGNTIYFGEGSWLTVV.